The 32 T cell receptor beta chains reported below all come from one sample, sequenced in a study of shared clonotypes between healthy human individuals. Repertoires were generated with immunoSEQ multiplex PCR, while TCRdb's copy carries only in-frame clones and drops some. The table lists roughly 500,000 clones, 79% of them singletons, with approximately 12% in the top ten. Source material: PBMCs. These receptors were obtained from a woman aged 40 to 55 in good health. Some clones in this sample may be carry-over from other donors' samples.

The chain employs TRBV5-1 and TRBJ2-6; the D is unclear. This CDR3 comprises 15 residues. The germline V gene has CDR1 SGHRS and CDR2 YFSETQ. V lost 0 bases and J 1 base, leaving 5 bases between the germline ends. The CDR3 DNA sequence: TGCGCCAGCAGCTTGGAGTATTCTGGGGCCAACGTCCTGACTTTC. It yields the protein CASSLEYSGANVLTF.

CDR3 in DNA: TGCGCCAGCAGCCAAGCGTCGTTTGTGGCTTTAGATGAGCAGTTCTTC. Amino acids: CASSQASFVALDEQFF. The genes are TRBV4-1 and TRBJ2-1; D ambiguous. V gave up 1 base and J gave up 8 bases, with 18 bases separating them. This CDR3 is built from 16 residues. Looked up from germline, CDR1 is MGHRA and CDR2 is YSYEKL.

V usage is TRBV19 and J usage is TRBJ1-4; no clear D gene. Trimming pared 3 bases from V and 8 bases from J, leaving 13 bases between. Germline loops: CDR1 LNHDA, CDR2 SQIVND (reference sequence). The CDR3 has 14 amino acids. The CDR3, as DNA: TGTGCCAGTAGTATCTTCGGGGTTCGAGAAAAACTGTTTTTT. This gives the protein CASSIFGVREKLFF.

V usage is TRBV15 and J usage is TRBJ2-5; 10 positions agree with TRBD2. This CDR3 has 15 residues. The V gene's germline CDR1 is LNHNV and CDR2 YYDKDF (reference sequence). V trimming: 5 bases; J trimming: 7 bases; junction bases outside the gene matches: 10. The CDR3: CATSFSGTSEGTQYF. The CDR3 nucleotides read TGTGCCACCAGCTTCTCCGGGACTAGCGAAGGGACCCAGTACTTC.

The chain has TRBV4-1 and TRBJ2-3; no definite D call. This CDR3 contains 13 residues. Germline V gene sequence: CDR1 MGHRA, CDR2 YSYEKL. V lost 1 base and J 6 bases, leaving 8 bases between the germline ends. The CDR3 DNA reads TGCGCCAGCAGCCAAGCTGCGTTCGATACGCAGTATTTT. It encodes CASSQAAFDTQYF.

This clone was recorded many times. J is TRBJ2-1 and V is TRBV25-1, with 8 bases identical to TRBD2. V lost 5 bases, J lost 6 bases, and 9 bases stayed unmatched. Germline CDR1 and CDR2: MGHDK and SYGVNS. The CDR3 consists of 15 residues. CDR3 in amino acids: CASSYRREVPNEQFF. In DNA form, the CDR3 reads TGTGCCAGCAGTTACAGGCGGGAGGTTCCCAATGAGCAGTTCTTC. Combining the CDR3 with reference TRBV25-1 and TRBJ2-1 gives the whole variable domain EADIYQTPRYLVIGTGKKITLECSQTMGHDKMYWYQQDPGMELHLIHYSYGVNSTEKGDLSSESTVSRIRTEHFPLTLESARPSHTSQYLCASSYRREVPNEQFFGPGTRLTVL.

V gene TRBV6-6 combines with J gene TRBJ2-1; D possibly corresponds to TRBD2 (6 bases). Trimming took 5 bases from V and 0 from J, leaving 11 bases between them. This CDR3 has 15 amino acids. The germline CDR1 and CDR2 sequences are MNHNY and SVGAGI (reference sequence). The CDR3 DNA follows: TGTGCCAGCAGTCGCACTAGCCCCTCCTACAATGAGCAGTTCTTC. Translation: CASSRTSPSYNEQFF.

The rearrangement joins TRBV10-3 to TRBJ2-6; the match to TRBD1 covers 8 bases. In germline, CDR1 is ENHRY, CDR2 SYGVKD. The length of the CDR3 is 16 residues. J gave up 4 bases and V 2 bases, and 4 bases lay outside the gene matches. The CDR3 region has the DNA TGTGCCATCAGTGAGCACAGGGGGGACGGGGCCAACGTCCTGACTTTC. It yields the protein CAISEHRGDGANVLTF.

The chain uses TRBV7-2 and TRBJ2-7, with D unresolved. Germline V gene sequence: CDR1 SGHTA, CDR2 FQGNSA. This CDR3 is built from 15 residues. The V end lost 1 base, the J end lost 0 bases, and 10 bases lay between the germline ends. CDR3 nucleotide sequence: TGTGCCAGCAGCTTAGTGGTCGGATCCTCCTACGAGCAGTACTTC. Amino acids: CASSLVVGSSYEQYF.

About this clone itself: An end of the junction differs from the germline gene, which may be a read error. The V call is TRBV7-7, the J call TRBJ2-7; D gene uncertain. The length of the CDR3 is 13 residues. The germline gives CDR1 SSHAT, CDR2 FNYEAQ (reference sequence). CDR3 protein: CASSDDLRAEQYF. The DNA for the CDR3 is TGTGCTAGCAGCGACGACCTTCGGGCCGAGCAGTACTTC.

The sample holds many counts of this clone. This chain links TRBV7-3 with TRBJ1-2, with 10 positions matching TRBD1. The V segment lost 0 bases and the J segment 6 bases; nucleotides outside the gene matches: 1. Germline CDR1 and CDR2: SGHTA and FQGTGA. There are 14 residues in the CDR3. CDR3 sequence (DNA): TGTGCCAGCAGCTTAACCGGACAGGGGGATGGCTACACCTTC. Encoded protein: CASSLTGQGDGYTF.

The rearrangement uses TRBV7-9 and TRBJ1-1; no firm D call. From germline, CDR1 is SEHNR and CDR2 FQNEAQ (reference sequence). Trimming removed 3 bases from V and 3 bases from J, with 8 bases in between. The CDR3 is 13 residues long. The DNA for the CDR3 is TGTGCCAGCAGCTTGTCTCAGGACACTGAAGCTTTCTTT. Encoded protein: CASSLSQDTEAFF. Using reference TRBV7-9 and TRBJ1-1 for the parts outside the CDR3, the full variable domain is DTGVSQNPRHKITKRGQNVTFRCDPISEHNRLYWYRQTLGQGPEFLTYFQNEAQLEKSRLLSDRFSAERPKGSFSTLEIQRTEQGDSAMYLCASSLSQDTEAFFGQGTRLTVV.

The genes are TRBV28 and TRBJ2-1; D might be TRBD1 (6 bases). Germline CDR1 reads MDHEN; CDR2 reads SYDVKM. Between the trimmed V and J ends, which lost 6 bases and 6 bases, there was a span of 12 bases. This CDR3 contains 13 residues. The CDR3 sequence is CASRYRARNEQFF. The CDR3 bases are TGTGCCAGCAGGTACAGGGCGCGCAATGAGCAGTTCTTC.

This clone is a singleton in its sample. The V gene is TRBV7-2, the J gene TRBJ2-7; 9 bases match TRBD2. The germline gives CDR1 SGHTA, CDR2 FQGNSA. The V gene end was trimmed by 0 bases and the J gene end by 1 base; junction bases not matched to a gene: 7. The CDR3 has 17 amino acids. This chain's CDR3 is CASSLARASGASYEQYF. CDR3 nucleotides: TGTGCCAGCAGCTTAGCCCGGGCTAGCGGGGCATCCTACGAGCAGTACTTC.

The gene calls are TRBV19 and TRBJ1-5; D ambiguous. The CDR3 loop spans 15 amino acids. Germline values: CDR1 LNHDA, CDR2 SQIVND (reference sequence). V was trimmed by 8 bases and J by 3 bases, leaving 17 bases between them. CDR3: CASSYTAQLNQPQHF. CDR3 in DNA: TGTGCCAGTTCATACACCGCGCAACTCAATCAGCCCCAGCATTTT.

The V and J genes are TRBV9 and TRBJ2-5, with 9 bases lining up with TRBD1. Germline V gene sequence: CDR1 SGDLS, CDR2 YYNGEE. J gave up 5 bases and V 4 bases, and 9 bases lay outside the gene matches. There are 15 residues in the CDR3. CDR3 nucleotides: TGTGCCAGCAGCTCAGGGACAGGGTTCGGGGAGACCCAGTACTTC. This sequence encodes CASSSGTGFGETQYF.

The CDR3 region is CASSFPGGGYGYTF. In DNA, the CDR3 is TGTGCCAGCAGTTTTCCGGGAGGGGGCTATGGCTACACCTTC. The genes are TRBV28 and TRBJ1-2, with a possible D match to TRBD1 (6 bases). This CDR3 contains 14 residues. Trimming stripped 3 bases from V and 4 bases from J, with 12 bases between. CDR1 is MDHEN and CDR2 is SYDVKM in the germline V gene.

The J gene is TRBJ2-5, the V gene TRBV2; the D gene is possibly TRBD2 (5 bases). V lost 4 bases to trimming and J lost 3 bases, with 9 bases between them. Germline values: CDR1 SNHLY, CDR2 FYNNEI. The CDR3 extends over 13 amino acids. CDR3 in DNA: TGTGCCAGCAGTGTAGAAGCGGAAGAGACCCAGTACTTC. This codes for CASSVEAEETQYF.

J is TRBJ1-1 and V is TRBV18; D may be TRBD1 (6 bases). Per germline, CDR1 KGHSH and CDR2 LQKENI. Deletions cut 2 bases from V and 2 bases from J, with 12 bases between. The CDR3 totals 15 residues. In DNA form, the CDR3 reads TGTGCCAGCTCACCATACAAGGGGGGAAACACTGAAGCTTTCTTT. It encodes CASSPYKGGNTEAFF.

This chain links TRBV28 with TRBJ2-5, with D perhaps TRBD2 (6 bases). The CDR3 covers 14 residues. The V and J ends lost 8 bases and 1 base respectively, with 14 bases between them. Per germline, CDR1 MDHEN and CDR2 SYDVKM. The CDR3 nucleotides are TGTGCCAGCGTGAAAGGGAGGCTCCAAGAGACCCAGTACTTC. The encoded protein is CASVKGRLQETQYF.

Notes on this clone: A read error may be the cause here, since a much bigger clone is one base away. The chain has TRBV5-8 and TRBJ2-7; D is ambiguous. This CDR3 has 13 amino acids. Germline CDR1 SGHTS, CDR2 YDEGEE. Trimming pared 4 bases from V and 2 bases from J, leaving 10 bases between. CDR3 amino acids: CASSRGRAYEQYF. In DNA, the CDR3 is TGTGCCAGCAGCCGAGGACGGGCCTACGAGCAGTACTTC.

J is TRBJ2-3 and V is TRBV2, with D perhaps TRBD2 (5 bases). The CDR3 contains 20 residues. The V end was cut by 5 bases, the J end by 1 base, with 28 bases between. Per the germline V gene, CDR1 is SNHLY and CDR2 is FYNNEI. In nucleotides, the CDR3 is TGTGCCAGCAGTAAAAACCCCGGTCACGCCTTCGGACTTCGCACAGATACGCAGTATTTT. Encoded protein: CASSKNPGHAFGLRTDTQYF.

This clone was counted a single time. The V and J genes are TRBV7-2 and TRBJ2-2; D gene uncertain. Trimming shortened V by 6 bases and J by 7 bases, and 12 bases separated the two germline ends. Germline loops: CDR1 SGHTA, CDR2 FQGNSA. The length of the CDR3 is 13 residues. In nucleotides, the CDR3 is TGTGCCAGCAGACTAAGGGCCTTCGGGGAGCTGTTTTTT. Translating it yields CASRLRAFGELFF.

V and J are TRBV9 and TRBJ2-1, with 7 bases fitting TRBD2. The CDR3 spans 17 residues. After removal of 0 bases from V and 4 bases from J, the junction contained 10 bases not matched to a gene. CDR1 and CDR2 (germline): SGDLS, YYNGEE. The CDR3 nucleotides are TGTGCCAGCAGCGTAGGGGGGACCCCCGGGAGGTACAATGAGCAGTTCTTC. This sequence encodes CASSVGGTPGRYNEQFF.

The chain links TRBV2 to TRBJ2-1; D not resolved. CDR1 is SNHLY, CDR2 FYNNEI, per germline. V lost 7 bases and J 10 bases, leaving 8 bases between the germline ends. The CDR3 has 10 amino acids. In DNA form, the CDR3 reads TGTGCCAGCACCAGATCCGAGCAGTTCTTC. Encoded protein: CASTRSEQFF.

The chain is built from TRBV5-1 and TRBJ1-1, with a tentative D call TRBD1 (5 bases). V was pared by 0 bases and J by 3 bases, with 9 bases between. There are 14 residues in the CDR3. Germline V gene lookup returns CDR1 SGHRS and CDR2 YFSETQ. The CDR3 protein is CASSLVGDDTEAFF. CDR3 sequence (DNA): TGCGCCAGCAGCTTGGTAGGGGATGACACTGAAGCTTTCTTT.

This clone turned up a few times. The CDR3 DNA reads TGCGCCAGCAGCTTGATAAGATCCAGGGGGCCCTCTGAAGCTTTCTTT. Protein sequence: CASSLIRSRGPSEAFF. The chain joins TRBV5-1 to TRBJ1-1; 8 bases agree with TRBD1. V was clipped by 1 base and J by 6 bases; unmatched bases: 11. Germline CDR1 is SGHRS and CDR2 is YFSETQ. The CDR3 is made up of 16 amino acids.

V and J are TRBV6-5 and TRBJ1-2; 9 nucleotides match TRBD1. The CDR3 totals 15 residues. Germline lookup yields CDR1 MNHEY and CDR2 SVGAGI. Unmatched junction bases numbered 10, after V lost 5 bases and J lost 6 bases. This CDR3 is CASSKMGTGLDGYTF. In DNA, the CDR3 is TGTGCCAGCAGTAAAATGGGGACAGGGTTAGATGGCTACACCTTC.

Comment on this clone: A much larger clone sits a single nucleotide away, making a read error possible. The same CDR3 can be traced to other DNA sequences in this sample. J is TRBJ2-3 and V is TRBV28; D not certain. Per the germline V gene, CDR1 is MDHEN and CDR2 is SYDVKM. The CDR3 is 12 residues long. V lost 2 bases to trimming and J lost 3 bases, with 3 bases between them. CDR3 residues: CASSLGTDTQYF. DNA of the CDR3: TGTGCCAGCAGTTTAGGTACAGATACGCAGTATTTT.

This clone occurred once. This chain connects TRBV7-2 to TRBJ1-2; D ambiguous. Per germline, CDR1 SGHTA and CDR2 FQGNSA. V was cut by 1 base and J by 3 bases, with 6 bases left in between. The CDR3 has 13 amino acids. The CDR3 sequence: CASSLGSDYGYTF. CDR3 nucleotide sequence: TGTGCCAGCAGCTTAGGGAGTGACTATGGCTACACCTTC.

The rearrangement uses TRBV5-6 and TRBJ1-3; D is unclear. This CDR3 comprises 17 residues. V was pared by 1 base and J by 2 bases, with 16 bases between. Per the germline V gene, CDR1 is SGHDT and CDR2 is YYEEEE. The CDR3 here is CASSLTVSRPAGNTIYF. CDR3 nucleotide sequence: TGTGCCAGCAGCTTGACGGTCAGCAGGCCCGCTGGAAACACCATATATTTT.

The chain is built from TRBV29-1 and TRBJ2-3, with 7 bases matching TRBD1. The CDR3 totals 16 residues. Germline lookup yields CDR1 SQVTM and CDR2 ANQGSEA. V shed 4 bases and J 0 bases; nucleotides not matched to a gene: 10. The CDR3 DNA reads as TGCAGCGTTGCAAAAGCCCCGGGACAGAGCACAGATACGCAGTATTTT. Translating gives CSVAKAPGQSTDTQYF.